The 7 T cell receptor beta chains presented below share a single source sample, sequenced in a study of blood T cell repertoires in COVID-19. Clones were sequenced by immunoSEQ multiplex PCR, and TCRdb holds only the in-frame ones, with some missing. The profile shows roughly 230,000 clones, about 80% of them singletons. The sample comprised peripheral blood. The receptors shown here come from a man aged 50-59 years with active or convalescent COVID-19.

The chain combines TRBV5-1 with TRBJ2-1; TRBD2 aligns across 7 bases. The germline gives CDR1 SGHRS, CDR2 YFSETQ. This CDR3 has 13 amino acids. Trimming cost V 0 bases and J 8 bases; bases outside gene matches: 2. In DNA form, the CDR3 reads TGCGCCAGCAGCTTGGGACTAGCTTATGAGCAGTTCTTC. Translated, it gives CASSLGLAYEQFF.

CDR3 DNA: TGTGCCAGCAGCCTACAGGGGCAGGATACGCAGTATTTT. Protein: CASSLQGQDTQYF. V usage is TRBV7-3 and J usage is TRBJ2-3; TRBD1 matches 7 bases. The V segment lost 5 bases and the J segment 6 bases; nucleotides outside the gene matches: 5. Germline V gene data show CDR1 as SGHTA and CDR2 as FQGTGA. This CDR3 has 13 amino acids.

In DNA, the CDR3 is TGTGCCAGCAGCCAATTAGTAAATAATTCACCCCTCCACTTT. Translating it yields CASSQLVNNSPLHF. The chain has TRBV3-1 (or the pseudogene TRBV3-2) and TRBJ1-6; unclear D gene. CDR1 and CDR2 (germline): LGHDT, YNNKEL (reference sequence). The CDR3 runs to 14 residues. V was clipped by 2 bases and J by 5 bases, with 7 bases between them.

The chain recombines TRBV30 with TRBJ1-5; no definite D call. Trimming pared 0 bases from V and 0 bases from J, leaving 9 bases between. CDR3 length: 15 residues. CDR1 and CDR2 (germline): GTSNPN, SVGIG (reference sequence). The CDR3 here is CAWSVGGISNQPQHF. The CDR3 bases are TGTGCCTGGAGTGTGGGAGGAATTAGCAATCAGCCCCAGCATTTT.

The chain combines TRBV18 with TRBJ1-1; TRBD1 is a possible D gene (5 bases). V lost 6 bases, J lost 4 bases, and 12 bases lay in between. CDR3 size: 13 residues. Germline V gives CDR1 KGHSH, CDR2 LQKENI. The CDR3 loop reads CASSPNGGTEAFF. The CDR3 DNA sequence: TGTGCCAGCTCGCCCAACGGGGGCACTGAAGCTTTCTTT. The complete variable domain, with remaining parts taken from reference TRBV18 and TRBJ1-1, reads NAGVMQNPRHLVRRRGQEARLRCSPMKGHSHVYWYRQLPEEGLKFMVYLQKENIIDESGMPKERFSAEFPKEGPSILRIQQVVRGDSAAYFCASSPNGGTEAFFGQGTRLTVV.

The V and J genes are TRBV6-6 and TRBJ2-5, with 8 bases that match TRBD2. The CDR3 has 15 amino acids. CDR1 MNHNY and CDR2 SVGAGI come from the germline V gene (reference sequence). V lost 4 bases and J lost 2; bases outside the gene matches: 6. The CDR3 sequence: CASSSGGRGQETQYF. For the CDR3, the DNA is TGTGCCAGCAGTTCGGGGGGGCGGGGGCAAGAGACCCAGTACTTC.

This clone was picked up one time. The gene calls are TRBV18 and TRBJ2-7; possible D gene TRBD2, 6 bases. From germline, CDR1 is KGHSH and CDR2 LQKENI. Trimming took off 2 bases at V and 5 bases at J, with 13 bases between the two ends. This CDR3 spans 14 amino acids. The CDR3 region has the DNA TGTGCCAGCTCACCAGGAGGGATCGGCAACGAGCAGTACTTC. Translated, it gives CASSPGGIGNEQYF.